Sequencing of this T cell receptor (beta chain) was carried out in a study of control samples from healthy donors and cancer patients. The data were produced by immunoSEQ multiplex PCR, yet TCRdb's version contains in-frame clones alone and is incomplete. The repertoire has some 71,000 clones, just over 90% of them found once; the top ten carry around 1.3%. The CDR3 covers 13 residues. The V gene lost 5 bases and the J gene lost 1 base, with 8 bases spanning the gap. Looked up from germline, CDR1 is SEHNR and CDR2 is FQNEAQ (reference sequence). The receptor was derived from a woman between 45 and 65 years old with colorectal cancer. The J gene is TRBJ1-2, the V gene TRBV7-9; D gene uncertain. Input material: PBMCs. The CDR3: CASSISLNYGYTF. CDR3 nucleotide sequence: TGTGCCAGCAGCATTTCCCTTAACTATGGCTACACCTTC.